Listed below are T cell receptor beta chains from one sample, sequenced in a study of T-cell reconstitution after alpha-beta-depleted transplantation in children. TCRdb re-called the PCR reads through MiXCR, storing one row per CDR3 protein. The sample holds roughly 500,000 distinct CDR3 sequences, around a third seen once. The material sequenced was PBMCs from the stem cell graft donor, taken from the stem cell graft. These receptors were collected from a human donor who donated a stem cell graft to a child with aplastic anemia. CDR3s include the opening cysteine and the closing phenylalanine or tryptophan. Each record gives: D gene, clone size, J gene, CDR3 length, V gene, CDR3 protein, CDR3 DNA. The D gene is left open where the match is weak. Clone size is given for some rows only: seen once, a few or many times, or a class if the clone is expanded.

d_gene: TRBD2; abundance: few; j_gene: TRBJ2-3; len: 15; v_gene: TRBV27; CDR3aa: CASRIAGANTDTQYF; CDR3nt: TGTGCCAGCAGAATAGCGGGGGCTAACACAGATACGCAGTATTTT
d_gene: -; abundance: -; j_gene: TRBJ1-1; len: 14; v_gene: TRBV6-5; CDR3aa: CASSYSGEGTEAFF; CDR3nt: TGTGCCAGCAGTTACTCGGGGGAGGGGACTGAAGCTTTCTTT
d_gene: -; abundance: -; j_gene: TRBJ2-5; len: 15; v_gene: TRBV9; CDR3aa: CASSVGPTSQETQYF; CDR3nt: TGTGCCAGCAGCGTAGGCCCCACGTCGCAAGAGACCCAGTACTTC
d_gene: -; abundance: -; j_gene: TRBJ1-2; len: 14; v_gene: TRBV10-2; CDR3aa: CASSESGGGYGYTF; CDR3nt: TGCGCCAGCAGTGAGTCCGGGGGAGGCTATGGCTACACCTTC
d_gene: -; abundance: -; j_gene: TRBJ2-5; len: 14; v_gene: TRBV9; CDR3aa: CASSVSKSQETQYF; CDR3nt: TGTGCCAGCAGCGTATCTAAAAGCCAAGAGACCCAGTACTTC
d_gene: -; abundance: -; j_gene: TRBJ2-3; len: 14; v_gene: TRBV7-2; CDR3aa: CASSSRALTDTQYF; CDR3nt: TGTGCCAGCAGCTCGAGGGCACTAACAGATACGCAGTATTTT
d_gene: -; abundance: -; j_gene: TRBJ1-1; len: 13; v_gene: TRBV19; CDR3aa: CASSIRVNTEAFF; CDR3nt: TGTGCCAGTAGTATAAGGGTTAACACTGAAGCTTTCTTT
d_gene: -; abundance: few; j_gene: TRBJ1-4; len: 11; v_gene: TRBV29-1; CDR3aa: CSVFENEKLFF; CDR3nt: TGCAGCGTCTTCGAGAATGAAAAACTGTTTTTT
d_gene: -; abundance: -; j_gene: TRBJ2-2; len: 15; v_gene: TRBV7-9; CDR3aa: CASSTNMANTGELFF; CDR3nt: TGTGCCAGCAGCACAAACATGGCGAACACCGGGGAGCTGTTTTTT
d_gene: -; abundance: few; j_gene: TRBJ1-4; len: 14; v_gene: TRBV18; CDR3aa: CASSPRRNNEKLFF; CDR3nt: TGTGCCAGCTCACCACGCAGAAATAATGAAAAACTGTTTTTT
d_gene: -; abundance: -; j_gene: TRBJ1-1; len: 16; v_gene: TRBV28; CDR3aa: CASSLSSMVSRYEAFF; CDR3nt: TGTGCCAGCAGTTTAAGTAGTATGGTTTCTCGGTATGAAGCTTTCTTT
d_gene: TRBD1; abundance: -; j_gene: TRBJ1-6; len: 16; v_gene: TRBV4-2; CDR3aa: CASSQAGQGGNSPLHF; CDR3nt: TGTGCCAGCAGCCAAGCCGGACAGGGAGGTAATTCACCCCTCCACTTT
d_gene: -; abundance: -; j_gene: TRBJ1-1; len: 14; v_gene: TRBV5-1; CDR3aa: CVSSLPGAFTEAFF; CDR3nt: TGCGTCAGCAGCTTGCCGGGGGCGTTCACTGAAGCTTTCTTT
d_gene: -; abundance: once; j_gene: TRBJ2-2; len: 14; v_gene: TRBV30; CDR3aa: CAWSRGRNTGELFF; CDR3nt: TGTGCCTGGAGTCGAGGGAGGAACACCGGGGAGCTGTTTTTT
d_gene: -; abundance: -; j_gene: TRBJ1-4; len: 14; v_gene: TRBV3-1; CDR3aa: CASSQRLVSGKLFF; CDR3nt: TGTGCCAGCAGCCAAAGATTGGTTTCGGGAAAACTGTTTTTT
d_gene: -; abundance: -; j_gene: TRBJ2-1; len: 20; v_gene: TRBV21-1; CDR3aa: CASSNPPCRSSGGVYNEQFF; CDR3nt: TGTGCCAGCAGCAACCCCCCCTGCCGGTCTAGCGGAGGTGTGTACAATGAGCAGTTCTTC
d_gene: -; abundance: -; j_gene: TRBJ1-2; len: 9; v_gene: TRBV11-2; CDR3aa: CARSGGYTF; CDR3nt: TGTGCCAGGTCTGGCGGCTACACCTTC
d_gene: -; abundance: few; j_gene: TRBJ2-3; len: 15; v_gene: TRBV7-2; CDR3aa: CASSLAGISTDTQYF; CDR3nt: TGTGCCAGCAGCTTAGCGGGAATTAGCACAGATACGCAGTATTTT
d_gene: TRBD2; abundance: once; j_gene: TRBJ2-2; len: 15; v_gene: TRBV20-1; CDR3aa: CSARAGLAGTGELFF; CDR3nt: TGCAGTGCTAGAGCGGGACTAGCGGGGACCGGGGAGCTGTTTTTT
d_gene: TRBD1; abundance: few; j_gene: TRBJ1-2; len: 18; v_gene: TRBV11-1; CDR3aa: CASSSRTAQGQNNYGYTF; CDR3nt: TGTGCCAGCAGCTCAAGGACTGCTCAGGGACAGAACAACTATGGCTACACCTTC
d_gene: TRBD2; abundance: -; j_gene: TRBJ2-1; len: 15; v_gene: TRBV7-2; CDR3aa: CASTSGGTSGNEQFF; CDR3nt: TGTGCCAGCACCAGTGGGGGGACTAGCGGGAATGAGCAGTTCTTC
d_gene: -; abundance: few; j_gene: TRBJ2-3; len: 16; v_gene: TRBV6-5; CDR3aa: CASSYSGARGTDTQYF; CDR3nt: TGTGCCAGCAGTTACTCTGGGGCACGGGGCACAGATACGCAGTATTTT
d_gene: -; abundance: few; j_gene: TRBJ1-3; len: 13; v_gene: TRBV18; CDR3aa: CASSRMEADTIYF; CDR3nt: TGTGCCAGCTCTCGAATGGAGGCCGACACCATATATTTT
d_gene: TRBD1; abundance: few; j_gene: TRBJ1-6; len: 15; v_gene: TRBV7-2; CDR3aa: CASSTSGQGGSPLHF; CDR3nt: TGTGCCAGCAGCACCTCGGGACAGGGCGGGTCACCCCTCCACTTT
d_gene: -; abundance: few; j_gene: TRBJ2-1; len: 15; v_gene: TRBV7-2; CDR3aa: CASSSLGFRGNEQFF; CDR3nt: TGTGCCAGCAGCTCCCTTGGATTTCGGGGGAATGAGCAGTTCTTC
d_gene: -; abundance: -; j_gene: TRBJ1-1; len: 15; v_gene: TRBV4-3; CDR3aa: CASSQIRGGSTEAFF; CDR3nt: TGCGCCAGCAGCCAAATTCGCGGAGGTAGCACTGAAGCTTTCTTT
d_gene: TRBD2; abundance: -; j_gene: TRBJ2-1; len: 18; v_gene: TRBV12-3/TRBV12-4; CDR3aa: CASSLYGTSGSPRDEQFF; CDR3nt: TGTGCCAGCAGTTTATACGGGACTAGCGGTTCTCCCCGAGATGAGCAGTTCTTC
d_gene: -; abundance: -; j_gene: TRBJ2-2; len: 16; v_gene: TRBV5-6; CDR3aa: CASSLGGQLNTGELFF; CDR3nt: TGTGCCAGCAGCTTGGGCGGACAACTAAACACCGGGGAGCTGTTTTTT
d_gene: -; abundance: many; j_gene: TRBJ1-1; len: 15; v_gene: TRBV5-6; CDR3aa: CASSLLYRVNTEAFF; CDR3nt: TGTGCCAGCAGCTTGCTATACAGGGTGAACACTGAAGCTTTCTTT
d_gene: TRBD2; abundance: -; j_gene: TRBJ2-5; len: 16; v_gene: TRBV4-1; CDR3aa: CASSPAGAGGLETQYF; CDR3nt: TGCGCCAGCAGCCCCGCGGGAGCGGGAGGGCTAGAGACCCAGTACTTC
d_gene: TRBD1; abundance: few; j_gene: TRBJ2-5; len: 14; v_gene: TRBV20-1; CDR3aa: CSARTGSGQETQYF; CDR3nt: TGCAGTGCTAGGACAGGGAGTGGCCAAGAGACCCAGTACTTC
d_gene: -; abundance: -; j_gene: TRBJ2-1; len: 15; v_gene: TRBV15; CDR3aa: CATSPGRSSYNEQFF; CDR3nt: TGTGCCACCAGCCCCGGTCGGAGCTCCTACAATGAGCAGTTCTTC
d_gene: -; abundance: few; j_gene: TRBJ2-7; len: 15; v_gene: TRBV6-2/TRBV6-3; CDR3aa: CATTSQGYGPYEQYF; CDR3nt: TGTGCCACCACATCGCAAGGGTATGGGCCCTACGAGCAGTACTTC
d_gene: TRBD2; abundance: few; j_gene: TRBJ2-7; len: 15; v_gene: TRBV29-1; CDR3aa: CSVVGTSGFTREQYF; CDR3nt: TGCAGCGTTGTGGGGACTAGCGGTTTCACGCGCGAGCAGTACTTC
d_gene: -; abundance: -; j_gene: TRBJ2-5; len: 17; v_gene: TRBV3-1; CDR3aa: CASSQAVSLLGQETQYF; CDR3nt: TGTGCCAGCAGCCAAGCAGTGTCGCTCTTAGGTCAAGAGACCCAGTACTTC
d_gene: -; abundance: -; j_gene: TRBJ2-3; len: 17; v_gene: TRBV5-6; CDR3aa: CASSLVTAALYTDTQYF; CDR3nt: TGTGCCAGCAGCTTAGTAACAGCAGCCCTGTACACAGATACGCAGTATTTT
d_gene: TRBD1; abundance: -; j_gene: TRBJ1-1; len: 15; v_gene: TRBV28; CDR3aa: CASSFGQGAGTEAFF; CDR3nt: TGTGCCAGCAGTTTCGGACAGGGGGCTGGGACTGAAGCTTTCTTT
d_gene: -; abundance: few; j_gene: TRBJ1-1; len: 13; v_gene: TRBV12-3/TRBV12-4; CDR3aa: CASSLIVGTEAFF; CDR3nt: TGTGCCAGCAGTTTAATTGTTGGGACTGAAGCTTTCTTT
d_gene: -; abundance: -; j_gene: TRBJ2-1; len: 15; v_gene: TRBV7-7; CDR3aa: CASSSGGSGRGEQFF; CDR3nt: TGTGCCAGCAGCTCCGGAGGGTCCGGGAGAGGTGAGCAGTTCTTC
d_gene: -; abundance: few; j_gene: TRBJ1-2; len: 15; v_gene: TRBV20-1; CDR3aa: CSARIIGYNPYGYTF; CDR3nt: TGCAGTGCTAGAATAATAGGCTACAACCCTTATGGCTACACCTTC
d_gene: -; abundance: -; j_gene: TRBJ1-1; len: 13; v_gene: TRBV7-3; CDR3aa: CASSLGGAREAFF; CDR3nt: TGTGCCAGCAGCCTAGGAGGGGCGCGGGAGGCTTTCTTT
d_gene: TRBD1; abundance: -; j_gene: TRBJ1-4; len: 15; v_gene: TRBV4-3; CDR3aa: CASSPDRGLDEKLFF; CDR3nt: TGCGCCAGCAGCCCCGACAGGGGGCTAGATGAAAAACTGTTTTTT
d_gene: -; abundance: few; j_gene: TRBJ2-2; len: 15; v_gene: TRBV9; CDR3aa: CASSAHDQDGAELFF; CDR3nt: TGTGCCAGCAGCGCCCATGATCAGGATGGAGCGGAGCTGTTTTTT
d_gene: -; abundance: -; j_gene: TRBJ1-3; len: 16; v_gene: TRBV4-3; CDR3aa: CASSQVRPDSGNTIYF; CDR3nt: TGCGCCAGCAGCCAAGTCCGGCCAGACTCTGGAAACACCATATATTTT
d_gene: TRBD2; abundance: -; j_gene: TRBJ2-6; len: 17; v_gene: TRBV27; CDR3aa: CASSSTSGRPGANVLTF; CDR3nt: TGTGCCAGCAGTTCAACTAGCGGGAGACCTGGGGCCAACGTCCTGACTTTC
d_gene: TRBD2; abundance: -; j_gene: TRBJ2-2; len: 16; v_gene: TRBV19; CDR3aa: CASSLGLAGVTGELFF; CDR3nt: TGTGCCAGTAGTTTAGGACTAGCGGGTGTCACCGGGGAGCTGTTTTTT
d_gene: TRBD2; abundance: few; j_gene: TRBJ2-1; len: 16; v_gene: TRBV20-1; CDR3aa: CSAPNPTSGSYNEQFF; CDR3nt: TGCAGTGCTCCGAATCCCACTAGCGGGAGTTACAATGAGCAGTTCTTC
d_gene: -; abundance: few; j_gene: TRBJ2-3; len: 15; v_gene: TRBV5-1; CDR3aa: CASNPLAGAADTQYF; CDR3nt: TGCGCCAGCAATCCACTGGCTGGAGCGGCAGATACGCAGTATTTT
d_gene: -; abundance: few; j_gene: TRBJ2-1; len: 16; v_gene: TRBV21-1; CDR3aa: CASSKTQGRTHNEQFF; CDR3nt: TGTGCCAGCAGCAAAACCCAGGGGCGAACTCACAATGAGCAGTTCTTC
d_gene: -; abundance: few; j_gene: TRBJ1-5; len: 14; v_gene: TRBV12-3/TRBV12-4; CDR3aa: CASSFWDSNQPQHF; CDR3nt: TGTGCCAGCAGTTTTTGGGACAGCAATCAGCCCCAGCATTTT
d_gene: -; abundance: few; j_gene: TRBJ2-3; len: 16; v_gene: TRBV7-6; CDR3aa: CASSLLGPKGTDTQYF; CDR3nt: TGTGCCAGCAGCTTATTGGGGCCGAAGGGCACAGATACGCAGTATTTT
d_gene: -; abundance: few; j_gene: TRBJ2-7; len: 14; v_gene: TRBV11-2; CDR3aa: CASSLDTGKGGQYF; CDR3nt: TGTGCCAGCAGCTTAGACACGGGCAAGGGAGGGCAGTACTTC
d_gene: -; abundance: -; j_gene: TRBJ2-3; len: 15; v_gene: TRBV4-3; CDR3aa: CASSPGVVVTDTQYF; CDR3nt: TGCGCCAGCAGCCCAGGGGTAGTGGTAACAGATACGCAGTATTTT
d_gene: -; abundance: -; j_gene: TRBJ1-5; len: 16; v_gene: TRBV27; CDR3aa: CASSLYPGGSNQPQHF; CDR3nt: TGTGCCAGCAGTTTATATCCGGGGGGTAGCAATCAGCCCCAGCATTTT
d_gene: TRBD2; abundance: few; j_gene: TRBJ2-1; len: 17; v_gene: TRBV7-7; CDR3aa: CASSLSSGKESYNEQFF; CDR3nt: TGTGCCAGCAGCTTATCCAGCGGGAAAGAATCCTACAATGAGCAGTTCTTC